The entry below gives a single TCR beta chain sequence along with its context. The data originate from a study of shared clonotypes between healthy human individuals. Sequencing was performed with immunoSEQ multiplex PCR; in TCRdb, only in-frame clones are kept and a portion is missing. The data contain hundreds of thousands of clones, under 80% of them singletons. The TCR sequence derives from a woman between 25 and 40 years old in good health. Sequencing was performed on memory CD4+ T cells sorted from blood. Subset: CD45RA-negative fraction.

The CDR3 protein is CASSMVSGGALYGYTF. CDR3 nucleotide sequence: TGTGCCAGTAGTATGGTATCAGGGGGGGCTCTTTATGGCTACACCTTC. The genes are TRBV19 and TRBJ1-2; TRBD1 aligns across 7 bases. J gave up 5 bases and V 3 bases, and 12 bases lay outside the gene matches. Per germline, CDR1 LNHDA and CDR2 SQIVND (reference sequence). CDR3 length equals 16 residues.